A single sample gave rise to the 5 T cell receptor beta chains below, sequenced in a study of shared clonotypes between healthy human individuals. The method was immunoSEQ multiplex PCR; TCRdb's version includes in-frame clones alone and lacks a portion of them. The top ten hold over 0.12% of the sample, which has roughly 2.5 million clones, around 90% seen once. Sequencing used naive CD4+ T cells sorted from blood. As for subset: CD45RA+ positively selected. Receptor source: a man younger than 30 in good health.

The genes are TRBV6-5 and TRBJ1-1; D not resolved. The CDR3 runs to 15 residues. Germline V gives CDR1 MNHEY, CDR2 SVGAGI. Trimming shortened V by 2 bases and J by 2 bases, and 12 bases separated the two germline ends. The CDR3 DNA follows: TGTGCCAGCAGTTACGACCTGGATAGAAACACTGAAGCTTTCTTT. The encoded protein is CASSYDLDRNTEAFF.

This clone was recorded a few times. This chain uses TRBV7-9 with TRBJ2-7; D perhaps matches TRBD1 (6 bases). The CDR3 length is 12 residues. Germline V CDR1 and CDR2: SEHNR, FQNEAQ (reference sequence). V shed 6 bases and J shed 1 base, with 7 bases lying between them. The CDR3 DNA reads as TGTGCCAGCAGACAGGGATCCTACGAGCAGTACTTC. Translating gives CASRQGSYEQYF.

This chain connects TRBV11-2 to TRBJ2-1; TRBD1 matches at 10 bases. With V trimmed by 4 bases and J by 0 bases, 3 bases remained unmatched. CDR1 and CDR2 (germline): SGHAT, FQNNGV. The CDR3 sequence is 16 residues long. The CDR3 nucleotides are TGTGCCAGCAGCTCCCGGACAGGGGGCTCCTACAATGAGCAGTTCTTC. Translated: CASSSRTGGSYNEQFF. The whole variable domain, filled in from reference TRBV11-2 and TRBJ2-1, reads EAGVAQSPRYKIIEKRQSVAFWCNPISGHATLYWYQQILGQGPKLLIQFQNNGVVDDSQLPKDRFSAERLKGVDSTLKIQPAKLEDSAVYLCASSSRTGGSYNEQFFGPGTRLTVL.

The chain links TRBV2 to TRBJ1-2; D remains unclear. Germline loops: CDR1 SNHLY, CDR2 FYNNEI. There are 11 residues in the CDR3. V was pared by 5 bases and J by 8 bases, with 9 bases between. The chain's CDR3 is CASSLGSGYTF. The CDR3 nucleotides are TGTGCCAGCAGTCTTGGTAGCGGCTACACCTTC. The whole variable domain, remainder taken from reference TRBV2 and TRBJ1-2, is EPEVTQTPSHQVTQMGQEVILRCVPISNHLYFYWYRQILGQKVEFLVSFYNNEISEKSEIFDDQFSVERPDGSNFTLKIRSTKLEDSAMYFCASSLGSGYTFGSGTRLTVV.

This chain uses TRBV28 with TRBJ1-2; unclear D gene. Germline CDR1 MDHEN, CDR2 SYDVKM. This CDR3 has 12 residues. Trimming pared 2 bases from V and 8 bases from J, leaving 9 bases between. The DNA for the CDR3 is TGTGCCAGCAGTTTAAGTCCGGGGGGCTACACCTTC. It translates to CASSLSPGGYTF.